This T cell receptor (beta chain) comes out of a study of blood T cell repertoires in COVID-19. Study at large: There were acute and convalescent COVID-19 samples, and they came from the United States, Italy and Spain.

Enrollees, about 18 to 89 years old, lived in around 23 US areas. Original handling: How many nucleated cells were present was estimated from reference gene primer amplification. Some clones are missing from TCRdb's copy, which holds only in-frame ones; the method was immunoSEQ multiplex PCR. V and J calls plus clone size are reproduced from that table; the DNA served to infer D and trimming. The repertoire has around 160,000 clones, approximately 80% of them found once; the top ten carry approximately 12%. The TCR originated in a woman aged 60-70 years who had recovered from COVID-19. Sequencing was performed on PBMCs or T cells enriched from blood (not recorded which).

CDR3 nucleotide sequence: TGTGCCAGCAACGTAGGGGGGGGCGCGGGGCAGCCCCAGCATTTT. Amino acids: CASNVGGGAGQPQHF. V and J are TRBV7-8 and TRBJ1-5, with D perhaps matching TRBD1 (6 bases). The V gene lost 7 bases and the J gene lost 7 bases, with 20 bases spanning the gap. Germline-derived CDR1 and CDR2 are SGHVS and FQNEAQ. This CDR3 has 15 residues.